Each of the 19 T cell receptor beta chains below was sequenced from the same sample in a study of T cells in Graves' hyperthyroidism and ophthalmopathy (dated by TCRdb to between 2017 and 2020). Library method: multiplex PCR. TCRdb names Illumina HiSeq 2000 as the instrument used. The TCR beta CDR3 regions were amplified from RNA transcripts. The first round of RT-PCR for the TCR CDR3 was performed with the HTBI primer set and the Qiagen OneStep RT-PCR kit. TCRdb cleaned the public reads at Q25 with fastp, built clones with MiXCR and kept in-frame beta chains. Rows are unified per CDR3 protein, each entry keeping the most common DNA and genes. Within this sample are about 640,000 distinct CDR3 sequences, with around 21% of them counted one time only. Under 35% of the sample is held by the ten biggest clonotypes. Sequencing was done on a sample of blood. These receptors all stem from a man aged 25 to 40 with Graves' ophthalmopathy.

The chain uses TRBV6-1 and TRBJ1-2; D not certain. Trimming cost V 10 bases and J 4 bases, with 13 bases left between them. The CDR3 has 12 residues. Looked up from germline, CDR1 is MNHNS and CDR2 is SASEGT. Here the CDR3 DNA reads TGTGCCAACAAAAGCGGATCCTATGGCTACACCTTC. Translation: CANKSGSYGYTF.

This clonotype was detected only a few times. The rearrangement uses TRBV5-1 and TRBJ2-3; D may be TRBD2 (6 bases). The V gene's germline CDR1 is SGHRS and CDR2 YFSETQ. The ends were cut back, 4 bases at V and 2 bases at J, with 14 bases in the middle. This CDR3 spans 15 amino acids. CDR3 protein: CASSPEGFPTDTQYF. In nucleotides, the CDR3 is TGCGCCAGCAGCCCGGAGGGTTTCCCCACAGATACGCAGTATTTT.

This clonotype was seen a handful of times. The J gene is TRBJ1-1, the V gene TRBV19, with D tentatively TRBD1 (5 bases). Germline V gene data show CDR1 as LNHDA and CDR2 as SQIVND (reference sequence). There are 13 residues in the CDR3. V lost 5 bases and J lost 2, with 9 bases in between. CDR3 sequence (DNA): TGTGCCAGTAGTCAGGGAATCAACACTGAAGCTTTCTTT. As protein: CASSQGINTEAFF.

The chain carries TRBV30 and TRBJ2-6; 8 bases agree with TRBD1. Trimming took 2 bases from V and 1 from J; bases not matched to a gene: 10. CDR1 GTSNPN and CDR2 SVGIG come from the germline V gene (reference sequence). The CDR3 covers 18 residues. CDR3 residues: CAWSPWRDRLSGANVLTF. The CDR3 bases are TGTGCCTGGAGTCCATGGAGGGACAGGTTGTCTGGGGCCAACGTCCTGACTTTC. The whole variable domain, remainder taken from reference TRBV30 and TRBJ2-6, is SQTIHQWPATLVQPVGSPLSLECTVEGTSNPNLYWYRQAAGRGLQLLFYSVGIGQISSEVPQNLSASRPQDRQFILSSKKLLLSDSGFYLCAWSPWRDRLSGANVLTFGAGSRLTVL.

Many counts were recorded for this clonotype. V gene TRBV27 combines with J gene TRBJ1-4; tentatively, D is TRBD1 (6 bases). CDR1 and CDR2 (germline): MNHEY, SMNVEV (reference sequence). Trimming cost V 6 bases and J 5 bases, with 16 bases left between them. The CDR3 runs 15 residues. The CDR3 region has the DNA TGTGCCAGCAGCCCCGGGACATTACGGAATGAAAAACTGTTTTTT. It is translated as CASSPGTLRNEKLFF.

V gene TRBV24-1 combines with J gene TRBJ2-1, with 13 bases identical to TRBD2. With 6 bases clipped from V and 6 bases from J, the junction kept 13 bases outside the gene matches. This CDR3 contains 18 residues. Per germline, CDR1 KGHDR and CDR2 SFDVKD. Written as DNA, the CDR3 is TGTGCCACCAGTTCCCAAGCCCCCGGGACTAGCGGGATCAATGAGCAGTTCTTC. Translated: CATSSQAPGTSGINEQFF.

The chain employs TRBV4-1 and TRBJ2-7; no clear D. The CDR3 runs to 15 residues. Trimming left V 0 bases short and J 0 bases short, with 9 bases between. Germline values: CDR1 MGHRA, CDR2 YSYEKL. The CDR3 DNA reads as TGCGCCAGCAGCCAAGATCAGAGGAGCTCCTACGAGCAGTACTTC. This gives the protein CASSQDQRSSYEQYF.

This chain connects TRBV28 to TRBJ2-7; 12 bases line up with TRBD1. Losses at the gene ends were 2 bases for V and 5 bases for J; bases not matched to a gene: 4. Germline V gene data show CDR1 as MDHEN and CDR2 as SYDVKM. The length of the CDR3 is 15 residues. CDR3 in amino acids: CASSLGGQGAHEQYF. In DNA form, the CDR3 reads TGTGCCAGCAGTTTAGGGGGACAGGGGGCCCACGAGCAGTACTTC.

This clonotype was detected only a few times. The rearrangement links TRBV15 to TRBJ2-5, with 7 bases aligning to TRBD1. This CDR3 contains 15 residues. Unmatched junction bases numbered 4, after V lost 3 bases and J lost 0 bases. Germline V gene lookup returns CDR1 LNHNV and CDR2 YYDKDF (reference sequence). This CDR3 is CATSRATGYQETQYF. Written as DNA, the CDR3 is TGTGCCACCAGCAGGGCGACAGGGTACCAAGAGACCCAGTACTTC.

This clonotype was observed a few times. The CDR3 loop reads CASNNGYLSNTGELFF. The CDR3 DNA reads as TGTGCCAGCAACAATGGTTACCTGTCTAACACCGGGGAGCTGTTTTTT. The gene calls are TRBV5-6 and TRBJ2-2; D remains ambiguous. Trimming stripped 6 bases from V and 2 bases from J, with 17 bases between. The CDR3 has 16 amino acids. Looked up from germline, CDR1 is SGHDT and CDR2 is YYEEEE.

In this sample, this clonotype turned up a few times. The genes are TRBV20-1 and TRBJ1-6; 8 positions agree with TRBD1. Looked up from germline, CDR1 is DFQATT and CDR2 is SNEGSKA (reference sequence). The CDR3 runs to 12 residues. The ends lost 6 bases at V and 10 bases at J; junction bases unmatched: 5. CDR3 nucleotide sequence: TGCAGTGCCCCGACAGGGGCCTCACCCCTCCACTTT. This codes for CSAPTGASPLHF.

The chain recombines TRBV5-5 with TRBJ2-7; TRBD1 matches 12 bases. Germline V lookup: CDR1 SGHKS, CDR2 YYEKEE (reference sequence). The CDR3 is 16 amino acids. Trimming took 4 bases from V and 6 from J; bases not matched to a gene: 11. Here the CDR3 reads CASSPTTGTGGGEQYF. In DNA, the CDR3 is TGTGCCAGCAGCCCCACGACCGGGACAGGGGGCGGCGAGCAGTACTTC.

CDR3 sequence: CASSLRTGVTNEKLFF. CDR3 nucleotide sequence: TGTGCCAGCAGCTTGAGGACGGGAGTAACTAATGAAAAACTGTTTTTT. The chain combines TRBV5-5 with TRBJ1-4; no clear D. Trimming shortened V by 1 base and J by 1 base, and 11 bases separated the two germline ends. The CDR3 length is 16 residues. The germline CDR1 and CDR2 sequences are SGHKS and YYEKEE (reference sequence).

This clonotype was counted many times. CDR3 coding DNA: TGTGCCAGCAGCTTAGATTATCCAGGGACCGAGCAGTACTTC. It encodes CASSLDYPGTEQYF. V gene TRBV11-2 combines with J gene TRBJ2-7; D possibly matches TRBD1 or TRBD2 (5 bases each). Germline V CDR1 and CDR2: SGHAT, FQNNGV. V lost 0 bases and J 6 bases, leaving 12 bases between the germline ends. The length of the CDR3 is 14 residues.

The sample holds a few counts of this clonotype. This chain links TRBV7-2 with TRBJ1-1; a weak D match, TRBD1 (5 bases). Trimming pared 1 base from V and 1 base from J, leaving 13 bases between. This CDR3 is built from 16 residues. Per the germline V gene, CDR1 is SGHTA and CDR2 is FQGNSA. CDR3 coding DNA: TGTGCCAGCAGCTTAGGTATCAGGGAGCGGAACACTGAAGCTTTCTTT. Amino acid sequence: CASSLGIRERNTEAFF.

Only a few counts were recorded for this clonotype. The chain links TRBV20-1 to TRBJ2-5, with 7 bases lining up with TRBD2. CDR3 length: 16 amino acids. From germline, CDR1 is DFQATT and CDR2 SNEGSKA (reference sequence). The V segment lost 0 bases and the J segment 4 bases; nucleotides outside the gene matches: 11. CDR3 region: CSARDLMAGDAETQYF. CDR3 in DNA: TGCAGTGCTAGAGATTTAATGGCGGGAGATGCAGAGACCCAGTACTTC.

In this sample, this clonotype turned up many times. The V gene is TRBV28, the J gene TRBJ2-3; 7 nucleotides align to TRBD2. V dropped 6 bases and J dropped 2; count of bases not matched to a gene: 8. Germline CDR1 is MDHEN and CDR2 is SYDVKM. CDR3 size: 15 residues. CDR3: CASSKTRGDTDTQYF. The DNA of the CDR3 is TGTGCCAGCAGCAAGACTCGGGGGGACACAGATACGCAGTATTTT.

This clonotype was recorded at least ten times. The chain is built from TRBV2 and TRBJ2-3; D ambiguous. Trimming took off 4 bases at V and 4 bases at J, with 9 bases between the two ends. In germline, CDR1 is SNHLY, CDR2 FYNNEI. CDR3 size: 13 residues. The DNA of the CDR3 is TGTGCCAGCAGTGGGCAAGCTTCAGATACGCAGTATTTT. Residues: CASSGQASDTQYF. Variable domain in full (rest from reference TRBV2 and TRBJ2-3): EPEVTQTPSHQVTQMGQEVILRCVPISNHLYFYWYRQILGQKVEFLVSFYNNEISEKSEIFDDQFSVERPDGSNFTLKIRSTKLEDSAMYFCASSGQASDTQYFGPGTRLTVL.

Only a few counts were recorded for this clonotype. This chain connects TRBV20-1 to TRBJ1-6; D gene ambiguous. Trimming left V 3 bases short and J 7 bases short, with 10 bases between. This CDR3 contains 13 residues. From germline, CDR1 is DFQATT and CDR2 SNEGSKA (reference sequence). In DNA, the CDR3 is TGCAGTGCTAGCTCCAGCATAAATTCACCCCTCCACTTT. The encoded protein is CSASSSINSPLHF.